This TCR beta chain was recovered during a study of T cell repertoires in cytomegalovirus infection. As for the study in general: CMV epitopes, recently identified HLA-C-restricted and well-studied HLA-B-restricted, were used.

TCRdb used MiXCR to reprocess the reads, holding one entry per CDR3 protein. The sample includes 750,000 to 950,000 distinct CDR3 sequences, roughly 29% of them seen just once. Study-wide findings and caveats: CMV-specific TCR beta clonotypes restricted by HLA-C were the ones dominating the ex vivo response. Based on cumulative public TCR beta family frequency, carriers of CMV plus the relevant HLA were identified.

There are a few counts of this clonotype. Its target is unknown. CDR3 length: 13 residues. The ends were cut back, 5 bases at V and 3 bases at J, with 11 bases in the middle. The germline gives CDR1 MNHEY, CDR2 SVGEGT. Here the sequenced sample was cultured CD8+ T cells from PBMCs, taken from culture after CMV antigen stimulation. The clonotype originates from a human donor in good health (CMV status not recorded). Some clones in this sample may be carry-over from other donors' samples. The chain employs TRBV6-2 or TRBV6-3 and TRBJ2-7; D possibly corresponds to TRBD2 (5 bases). In DNA, the CDR3 is TGTGCCAGCAGTCCCCAGAGCGGCTACGAGCAGTACTTC. It translates to CASSPQSGYEQYF.